This paragraph reports one TCR beta chain. Which antigen it targets is not known. The record has no base qualities; no much larger clone is one base away. The data stem from a study of T cell repertoires in cytomegalovirus infection (dated by TCRdb to the late 2010s). Broadly, across the study: Donor HLA type was relevant to the analysis, as public TCR beta signatures indicated carriage of CMV infection together with the matching HLA type. Findings and caveats that apply to the study as a whole: In both this cohort and an independent cohort of under 450 donors, the cumulative frequency of public TCR beta family members distinguished carriers of CMV infection plus the relevant HLA type. The ex vivo response was dominated by HLA-C-restricted CMV-specific TCR beta clonotypes, which also provided the single most frequent clonotype in two of eight donors.

The germline V gene (reference sequence) supplies CDR1 DFQATT and CDR2 SNEGSKA. Including the terminal cysteine and phenylalanine, the CDR3 comprises 14 residues. The read is trimmed to its CDR3 DNA, 42 bases read in frame from base 1. V loses 5 bases at its end and J loses 5 bases; junction bases beyond the gene matches: 6. TCRdb shows the sequencer as Illumina HiSeq 1500. Through fastp at Q25 and MiXCR, TCRdb rebuilt clones from the public reads, retaining in-frame beta chains. Duplicate CDR3 protein sequences are folded into a single record with the most common DNA and genes. The sample profile shows 150,000 to 200,000 distinct CDR3 sequences; over 25% of them were found once. The top ten constitute approximately 30% of the sample.

The receptor was derived from a human donor in good health (CMV status not recorded). Some clones in this sample may be carry-over from other donors' samples. Sequenced sample: PBMCs. The chain is made from TRBV20-1 and TRBJ2-3; TRBD1 lines up with 11 middle nucleotides. CDR3 reads: CSAPGQGAKDTQYF. DNA sequence: TGCAGTGCTCCAGGACAGGGGGCAAAAGATACGCAGTATTTT.